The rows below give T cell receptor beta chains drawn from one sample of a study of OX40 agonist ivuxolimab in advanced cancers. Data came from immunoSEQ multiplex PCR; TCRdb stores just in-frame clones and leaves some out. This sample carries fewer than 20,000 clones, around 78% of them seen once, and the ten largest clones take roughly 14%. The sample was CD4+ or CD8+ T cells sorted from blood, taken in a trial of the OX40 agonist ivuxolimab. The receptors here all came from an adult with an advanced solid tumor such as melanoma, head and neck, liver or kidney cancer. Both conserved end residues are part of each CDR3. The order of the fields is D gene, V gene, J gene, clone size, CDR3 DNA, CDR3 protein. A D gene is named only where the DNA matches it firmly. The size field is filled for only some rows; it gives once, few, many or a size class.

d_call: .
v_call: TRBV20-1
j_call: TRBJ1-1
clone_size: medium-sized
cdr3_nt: TGCAGTGCTCGACCCACTGAAGCTTTCTTT
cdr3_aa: CSARPTEAFF

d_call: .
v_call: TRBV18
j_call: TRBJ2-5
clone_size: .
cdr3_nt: TGTGCCAGCTCACCACCAGTCCCTTCGGAGACCCAGTACTTC
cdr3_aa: CASSPPVPSETQYF

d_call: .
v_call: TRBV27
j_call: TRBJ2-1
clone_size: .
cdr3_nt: TGTGCCAGCAGTTTATCCCTTGGGGGGCTGTTTAATGAGCAGTTCTTC
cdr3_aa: CASSLSLGGLFNEQFF

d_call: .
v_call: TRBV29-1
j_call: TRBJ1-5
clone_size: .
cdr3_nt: TGCAGCGTACTGACAGGTAGCAATCAGCCCCAGCATTTT
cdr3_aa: CSVLTGSNQPQHF

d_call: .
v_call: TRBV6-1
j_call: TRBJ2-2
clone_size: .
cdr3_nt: TGTGCCCGCCTTCCAGGGACCACCGGGGAGCTGTTTTTT
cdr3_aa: CARLPGTTGELFF

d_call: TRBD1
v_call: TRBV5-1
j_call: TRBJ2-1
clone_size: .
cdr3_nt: TGCGCCAGCAGCTTGGGGCCGGGACAGGGATCCCCCCTGAACTACAATGAGCAGTTCTTC
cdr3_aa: CASSLGPGQGSPLNYNEQFF

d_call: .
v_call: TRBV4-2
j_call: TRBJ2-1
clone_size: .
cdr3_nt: TGTGCCAGCAGCCGCGTACCAACTAGCAATGAGCAGTTCTTC
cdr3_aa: CASSRVPTSNEQFF

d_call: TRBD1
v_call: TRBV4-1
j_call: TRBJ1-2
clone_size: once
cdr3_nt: TGCGCCAGCAGCCAAGATGGGACAGGGGCTGGCTACACCTTC
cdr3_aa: CASSQDGTGAGYTF

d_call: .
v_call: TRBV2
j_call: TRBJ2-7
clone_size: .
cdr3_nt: TGTGCCAGCAGTGAAGCGGTCCGGGGCCTTATCTGGTACGAGCAGTACTTC
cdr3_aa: CASSEAVRGLIWYEQYF

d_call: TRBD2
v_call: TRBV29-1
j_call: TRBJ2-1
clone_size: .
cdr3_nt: TGCAGCGTTGGGACTAGCGATGTCAATGAGCAGTTCTTC
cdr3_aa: CSVGTSDVNEQFF

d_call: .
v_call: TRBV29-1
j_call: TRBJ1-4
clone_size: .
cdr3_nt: TGCAGCGTTGAGGGGACGAGAGGGGAAAAACTGTTTTTT
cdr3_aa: CSVEGTRGEKLFF

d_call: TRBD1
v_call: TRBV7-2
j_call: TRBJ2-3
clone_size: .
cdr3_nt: TGTGCCAGCAGCCAAGACAGGGGAAGAGATACGCAGTATTTT
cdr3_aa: CASSQDRGRDTQYF

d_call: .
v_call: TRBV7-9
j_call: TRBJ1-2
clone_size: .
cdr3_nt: TGTGCCAGCAGCTTATTCGGTGGCTACACCTTC
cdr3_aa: CASSLFGGYTF

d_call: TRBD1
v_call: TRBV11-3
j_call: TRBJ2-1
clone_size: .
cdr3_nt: TGTGCCAGCAGCTTAGAGCATGGGACAGAAGATCTCTACAATGAGCAGTTCTTC
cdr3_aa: CASSLEHGTEDLYNEQFF

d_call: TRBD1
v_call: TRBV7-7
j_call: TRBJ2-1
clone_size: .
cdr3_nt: TGTGCCAGCAGCTTACTTCCCGGGACAGTCTCCTACAATGAGCAGTTCTTC
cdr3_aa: CASSLLPGTVSYNEQFF

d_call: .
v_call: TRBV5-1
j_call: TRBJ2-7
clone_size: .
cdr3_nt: TGCGCCAGCAGCTGGGACGGCAGCCGTCCTTCGGAGCAGTACTTC
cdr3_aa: CASSWDGSRPSEQYF